This TCR beta chain was recorded in a study of blood T cell repertoires in COVID-19. The wider study: COVID-19 samples, acute and convalescent, were from the United States, Italy and Spain. Nucleic acid was either cDNA or gDNA, and it came from T cells, B-cell-depleted T cells, or PBMCs.

The length of the CDR3 is 13 residues. J was trimmed by 5 bases and V by 5 bases; bases with no gene match: 5. Per germline, CDR1 MNHEY and CDR2 SVGAGI. The Seattle patients, enrolled during active infection, were followed longitudinally. This table comes from immunoSEQ multiplex PCR, and its TCRdb copy is limited to in-frame clones, with some not included. The sample consists of approximately 150,000 clones, roughly 90% of them appearing once. Material: peripheral blood. The TCR was taken from a human donor with COVID-19, enrolled during active disease. The donor label of this sample is uncertain. The chain joins TRBV6-5 to TRBJ2-5; 7 positions match TRBD2. CDR3 residues: CASSKTSLETQYF. As DNA, the CDR3 is TGTGCCAGCAGTAAGACTAGCCTGGAGACCCAGTACTTC.